This is a list of T cell receptor beta chains from one sample in a study of control samples from healthy donors and cancer patients. TCRdb's table, derived via immunoSEQ multiplex PCR, lists solely in-frame clones and lacks some. This sample has approximately 100,000 clones; approximately 92% occur once, and the top ten carry approximately 3%. The sequenced sample was blood. The receptors derive from a human donor in good health. The donor label of this sample is uncertain. The CDR3 runs from the conserved cysteine through the conserved F or W. Size is stated for part of the rows, as once, few or many counts, or as a class when the clone is expanded.

cdr3_aa | clone_size | j_call | v_call
CASRTAGVGTEAFF | NA | TRBJ1-1 | TRBV2
CASSTQGAWNTGELFF | NA | TRBJ2-2 | TRBV5-1
CAWSVQSSGGQTQYF | NA | TRBJ2-5 | TRBV30
CASSLLSGVSEQFF | NA | TRBJ2-1 | TRBV7-9
CASSEGWGGTNEKLFF | NA | TRBJ1-4 | TRBV25-1
CSARTTTEQYF | NA | TRBJ2-7 | TRBV20-1
CASSRDPNSPLHF | NA | TRBJ1-6 | TRBV7-3
CASRPGDGNTGELFF | once | TRBJ2-2 | TRBV12-1
CASSYSGQIQETQYF | NA | TRBJ2-5 | TRBV6-5
CATSDLSLRDNEQFF | NA | TRBJ2-1 | TRBV24-1
CASSPPARTYEQYF | once | TRBJ2-7 | TRBV18
CATSRDPDGQNIQYF | NA | TRBJ2-4 | TRBV15
CASSFVRGGHGYTF | NA | TRBJ1-2 | TRBV7-2
CASSLGISAFYTF | NA | TRBJ1-2 | TRBV28
CASSPHTIGGGTEAFF | NA | TRBJ1-1 | TRBV18
CSAKGQGLYEQYF | NA | TRBJ2-7 | TRBV29-1
CASSPFRPQHF | NA | TRBJ1-5 | TRBV23-1
CAAGGQNTGELFF | once | TRBJ2-2 | TRBV24-1
CASSLGQRETQYF | NA | TRBJ2-5 | TRBV5-1
CASSPDSISSNEQFF | NA | TRBJ2-1 | TRBV18
CASSQELGAQETQYF | NA | TRBJ2-5 | TRBV4-2
CASSADRGNEKLFF | NA | TRBJ1-4 | TRBV5-1
CAGGRERELFF | NA | TRBJ2-2 | TRBV28
CASRVTSTEAFF | NA | TRBJ1-1 | TRBV6-5
CSASVLAGRQTDTQYF | NA | TRBJ2-3 | TRBV20-1
CASQPSGTGGYEQYF | once | TRBJ2-7 | TRBV27
CASSWWGANYGYTF | NA | TRBJ1-2 | TRBV5-1
CATSRDLPSAYGSGNTIYF | NA | TRBJ1-3 | TRBV15
CASRNPNRGLRADTQYF | NA | TRBJ2-3 | TRBV19
CASSQGVGGTGYTF | once | TRBJ1-2 | TRBV3-1/TRBV3-2
CASSLGGAGHEQFF | NA | TRBJ2-1 | TRBV5-1
CASSVVGTGRSTGELFF | NA | TRBJ2-2 | TRBV9
CASTRLAGGRTDTQYF | NA | TRBJ2-3 | TRBV5-1
CATQGKNTEAFF | NA | TRBJ1-1 | TRBV2
CASSVEGNQPQHF | NA | TRBJ1-5 | TRBV3-1/TRBV3-2
CASSLAPGIQGDGYTF | NA | TRBJ1-2 | TRBV11-2
CAIRYQGGYGYTF | NA | TRBJ1-2 | TRBV10-3
CATSEVGWTGELFF | NA | TRBJ2-2 | TRBV24-1
CASSLTGTEAFF | NA | TRBJ1-1 | TRBV6-5
CASRYDRVTEAFF | few | TRBJ1-1 | TRBV6-5
CASSLDRGATNEKLFF | NA | TRBJ1-4 | TRBV28
CASSLTGTDDNEQFF | NA | TRBJ2-1 | TRBV5-7
CASSPDRDRGLQPPLF | NA | TRBJ1-6 | TRBV9
CASSLVMSGSPLHF | once | TRBJ1-6 | TRBV11-1
CASSPGVETQYF | NA | TRBJ2-5 | TRBV18
CASSDRDRVHAEQFF | once | TRBJ2-1 | TRBV6-2/TRBV6-3
CASSFKQGSSYNEQFF | NA | TRBJ2-1 | TRBV5-1
CASRRAGTEAFF | NA | TRBJ1-1 | TRBV12-3/TRBV12-4
CASSEGLNYGYTF | NA | TRBJ1-2 | TRBV6-1
CASRAVLSGDTQYF | once | TRBJ2-3 | TRBV5-6
CASSLSTGVGIYEQYF | NA | TRBJ2-7 | TRBV5-1
CATSDLRRDYGYTF | NA | TRBJ1-2 | TRBV24-1
CASSLSLGSPGNTIYF | NA | TRBJ1-3 | TRBV7-6
CASSWTDSKGSPLHF | few | TRBJ1-6 | TRBV5-5
CAWSVSSSGGAGELFF | NA | TRBJ2-2 | TRBV30
CASSYSGTGVSYEQYF | NA | TRBJ2-7 | TRBV6-5